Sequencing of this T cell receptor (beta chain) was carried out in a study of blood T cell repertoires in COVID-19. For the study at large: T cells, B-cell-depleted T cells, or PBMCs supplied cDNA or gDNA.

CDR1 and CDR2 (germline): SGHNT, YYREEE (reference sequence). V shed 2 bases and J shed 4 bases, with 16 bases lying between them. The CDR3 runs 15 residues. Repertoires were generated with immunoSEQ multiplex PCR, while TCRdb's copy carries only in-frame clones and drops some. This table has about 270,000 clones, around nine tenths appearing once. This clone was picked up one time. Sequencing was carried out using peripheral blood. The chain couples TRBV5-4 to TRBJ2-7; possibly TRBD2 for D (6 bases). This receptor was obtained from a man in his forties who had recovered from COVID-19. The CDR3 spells CASSFGIAADYEQYF. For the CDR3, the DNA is TGTGCCAGCAGCTTTGGAATAGCGGCCGATTACGAGCAGTACTTC.